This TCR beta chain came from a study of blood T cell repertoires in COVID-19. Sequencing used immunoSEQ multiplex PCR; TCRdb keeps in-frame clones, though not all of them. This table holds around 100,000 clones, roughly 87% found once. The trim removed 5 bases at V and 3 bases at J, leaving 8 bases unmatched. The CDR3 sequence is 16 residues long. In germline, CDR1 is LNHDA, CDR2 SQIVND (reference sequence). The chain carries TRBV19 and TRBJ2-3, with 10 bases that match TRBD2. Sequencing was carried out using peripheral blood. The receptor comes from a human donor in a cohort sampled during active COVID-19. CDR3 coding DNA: TGTGCCAGTAGTCACGTAGCGGGGGGCGGGACAGATACGCAGTATTTT. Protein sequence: CASSHVAGGGTDTQYF. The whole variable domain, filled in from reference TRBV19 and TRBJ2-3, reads DGGITQSPKYLFRKEGQNVTLSCEQNLNHDAMYWYRQDPGQGLRLIYYSQIVNDFQKGDIAEGYSVSREKKESFPLTVTSAQKNPTAFYLCASSHVAGGGTDTQYFGPGTRLTVL.